Shown below are 9 T cell receptor beta chains from a single sample sequenced in a study of cytomegalovirus exposure and HLA in healthy donors. Measured with immunoSEQ multiplex PCR; TCRdb has only the in-frame clones, and not every one. The sample comprises 120,000 to 150,000 clones, more than 85% of which are singletons, and roughly 9.4% rests with the top ten. The sequencing input was PBMCs. The receptor set was obtained from a man aged 18 to 35 in good health and CMV-seropositive.

The V call is TRBV7-9, the J call TRBJ1-1, with 7 nucleotides matching TRBD1. The CDR3 spans 12 residues. Germline lookup yields CDR1 SEHNR and CDR2 FQNEAQ (reference sequence). V shed 6 bases and J 6 bases; nucleotides not matched to a gene: 4. The CDR3: CASSRGGPEAFF. The CDR3 DNA is TGTGCCAGCAGTCGAGGGGGCCCTGAAGCTTTCTTT.

The V gene is TRBV30, the J gene TRBJ1-3, with TRBD1 as a possible D gene (5 bases). Germline loops: CDR1 GTSNPN, CDR2 SVGIG (reference sequence). The CDR3 sequence is 16 residues long. With 5 bases removed from V and 5 bases from J, the gap between germline ends came to 22 bases. CDR3 in amino acids: CAWERWGEPYRNTIYF. For the CDR3, the DNA is TGTGCCTGGGAACGGTGGGGGGAACCCTATAGAAACACCATATATTTT.

This clone was picked up a small number of times. The chain couples TRBV9 to TRBJ2-5; TRBD2 is a possible D gene (6 bases). The CDR3 is 14 residues long. V dropped 0 bases and J dropped 10 bases, with 16 bases sitting between them. Germline lookup yields CDR1 SGDLS and CDR2 YYNGEE. CDR3 nucleotide sequence: TGTGCCAGCAGCGTAGAAGGGCGGACGGGGGACCAGTACTTC. Protein: CASSVEGRTGDQYF. Using reference TRBV9 and TRBJ2-5 for the parts outside the CDR3, the full variable domain is DSGVTQTPKHLITATGQRVTLRCSPRSGDLSVYWYQQSLDQGLQFLIQYYNGEERAKGNILERFSAQQFPDLHSELNLSSLELGDSALYFCASSVEGRTGDQYFGPGTRLLVL.

The chain recombines TRBV5-1 with TRBJ2-3; a possible D gene is TRBD1 (6 bases). Germline V gene sequence: CDR1 SGHRS, CDR2 YFSETQ. With 1 base removed from V and 2 bases from J, the gap between germline ends came to 14 bases. The CDR3 sequence is 16 residues long. The CDR3 nucleotides are TGCGCCAGCAGCTTGTTGCAGGGGACATCCACAGATACGCAGTATTTT. Residues: CASSLLQGTSTDTQYF.

The chain couples TRBV29-1 to TRBJ2-7, with TRBD2 identical over 8 bases. The CDR3 covers 12 residues. The junction had 5 bases not matched to a gene; V was cut back by 6 bases and J by 4 bases. Per the germline V gene, CDR1 is SQVTM and CDR2 is ANQGSEA. Here the CDR3 reads CSVRSGIYEQYF. The CDR3 nucleotides read TGCAGCGTCCGTAGCGGGATTTACGAGCAGTACTTC.

The chain uses TRBV23-1 and TRBJ2-7; D possibly corresponds to TRBD2 (5 bases). TRBV23-1 belongs to the ORF category, with a function that is uncertain. The CDR3 spans 12 residues. The ends were cut back, 3 bases at V and 7 bases at J, with 10 bases in the middle. The CDR3 protein is CASSHATGEQYF. The CDR3, as DNA: TGCGCCAGCAGTCACGCAACGGGGGAGCAGTACTTC.

V gene TRBV10-3 combines with J gene TRBJ1-4, with 9 bases lining up with TRBD1. The trim removed 5 bases at V and 6 bases at J, leaving 4 bases unmatched. The germline V gene encodes CDR1 ENHRY and CDR2 SYGVKD. CDR3 length: 14 amino acids. The CDR3 bases are TGTGCCATCAGTACAGGGGGCTTGGATGAAAAACTGTTTTTT. This sequence encodes CAISTGGLDEKLFF.

The sample holds one count of this clone. The CDR3 loop is CASSLDGTNQPQHF. DNA of the CDR3: TGCGCCAGCAGCTTGGATGGGACAAATCAGCCCCAGCATTTT. V is TRBV5-1 and J is TRBJ1-5; D is possibly TRBD1 (6 bases). Looked up from germline, CDR1 is SGHRS and CDR2 is YFSETQ. V shed 0 bases and J shed 4 bases, with 8 bases lying between them. The CDR3 consists of 14 residues.

The chain couples TRBV15 to TRBJ2-4; the match to TRBD2 covers 13 bases. V shed 0 bases and J 5 bases; nucleotides not matched to a gene: 19. The CDR3 totals 22 residues. Germline V gene lookup returns CDR1 LNHNV and CDR2 YYDKDF (reference sequence). The CDR3 sequence: CATSREGHPDRGLAGRQNIQYF. As DNA, the CDR3 is TGTGCCACCAGCAGAGAGGGCCACCCCGACAGGGGACTAGCGGGAAGGCAAAACATTCAGTACTTC.